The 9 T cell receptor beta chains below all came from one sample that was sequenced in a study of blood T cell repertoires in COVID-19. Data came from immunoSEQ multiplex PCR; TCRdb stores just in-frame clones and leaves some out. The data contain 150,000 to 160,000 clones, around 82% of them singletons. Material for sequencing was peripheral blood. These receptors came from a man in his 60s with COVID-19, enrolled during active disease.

The CDR3 loop reads CASSIGREEGYTF. CDR3 nucleotides: TGTGCCAGTAGTATAGGTCGAGAGGAGGGCTACACCTTC. The rearrangement uses TRBV19 and TRBJ1-2; no clear D gene. The V gene's germline CDR1 is LNHDA and CDR2 SQIVND (reference sequence). The CDR3 has 13 residues. The V end was cut by 1 base, the J end by 8 bases, with 11 bases between.

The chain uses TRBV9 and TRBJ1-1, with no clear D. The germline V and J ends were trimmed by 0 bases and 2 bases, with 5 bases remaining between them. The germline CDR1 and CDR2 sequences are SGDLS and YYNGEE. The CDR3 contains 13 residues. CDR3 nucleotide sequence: TGTGCCAGCAGCGTAGCCCCTAACACTGAAGCTTTCTTT. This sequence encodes CASSVAPNTEAFF. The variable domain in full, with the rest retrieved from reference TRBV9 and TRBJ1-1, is DSGVTQTPKHLITATGQRVTLRCSPRSGDLSVYWYQQSLDQGLQFLIQYYNGEERAKGNILERFSAQQFPDLHSELNLSSLELGDSALYFCASSVAPNTEAFFGQGTRLTVV.

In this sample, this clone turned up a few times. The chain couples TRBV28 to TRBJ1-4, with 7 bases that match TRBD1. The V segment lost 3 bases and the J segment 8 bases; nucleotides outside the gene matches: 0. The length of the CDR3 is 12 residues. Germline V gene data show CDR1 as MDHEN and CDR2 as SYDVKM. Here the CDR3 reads CASSLTGEKLFF. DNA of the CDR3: TGTGCCAGCAGTTTGACAGGGGAAAAACTGTTTTTT. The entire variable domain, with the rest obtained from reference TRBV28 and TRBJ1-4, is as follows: DVKVTQSSRYLVKRTGEKVFLECVQDMDHENMFWYRQDPGLGLRLIYFSYDVKMKEKGDIPEGYSVSREKKERFSLILESASTNQTSMYLCASSLTGEKLFFGSGTQLSVL.

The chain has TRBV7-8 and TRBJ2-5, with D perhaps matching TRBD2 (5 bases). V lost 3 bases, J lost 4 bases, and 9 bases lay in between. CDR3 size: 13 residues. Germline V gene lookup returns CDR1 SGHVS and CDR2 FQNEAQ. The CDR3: CASSFGVVETQYF. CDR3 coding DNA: TGTGCCAGCAGCTTCGGGGTCGTAGAGACCCAGTACTTC.

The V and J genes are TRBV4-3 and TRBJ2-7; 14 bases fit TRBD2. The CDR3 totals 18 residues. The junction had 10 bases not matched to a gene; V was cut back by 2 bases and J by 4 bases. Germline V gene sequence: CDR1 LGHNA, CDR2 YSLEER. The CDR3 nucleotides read TGCGCCAGCAGCCAACTTTACTCCCGACTAGCGGGAGGGTACGAGCAGTACTTC. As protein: CASSQLYSRLAGGYEQYF.

Here the CDR3 reads CASRPDSGANVLTF. Written as DNA, the CDR3 is TGTGCCAGCAGACCAGACTCTGGGGCCAACGTCCTGACTTTC. The chain has TRBV6-5 and TRBJ2-6; D remains unclear. The CDR3 sequence is 14 residues long. From germline, CDR1 is MNHEY and CDR2 SVGAGI. The V end was cut by 6 bases, the J end by 0 bases, with 6 bases between.

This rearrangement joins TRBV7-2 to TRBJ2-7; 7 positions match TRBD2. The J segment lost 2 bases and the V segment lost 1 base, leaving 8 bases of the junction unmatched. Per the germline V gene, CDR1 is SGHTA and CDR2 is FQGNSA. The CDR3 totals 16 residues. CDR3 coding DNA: TGTGCCAGCAGCTTAGGGGCTAGCGGAGCCACCTACGAGCAGTACTTC. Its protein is CASSLGASGATYEQYF. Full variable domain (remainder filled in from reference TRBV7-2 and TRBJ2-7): GAGVSQSPSNKVTEKGKDVELRCDPISGHTALYWYRQSLGQGLEFLIYFQGNSAPDKSGLPSDRFSAERTGGSVSTLTIQRTQQEDSAVYLCASSLGASGATYEQYFGPGTRLTVT.

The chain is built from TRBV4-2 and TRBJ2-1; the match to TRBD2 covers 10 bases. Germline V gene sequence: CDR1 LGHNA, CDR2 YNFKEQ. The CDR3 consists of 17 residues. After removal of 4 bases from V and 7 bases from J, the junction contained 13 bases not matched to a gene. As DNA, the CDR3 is TGTGCCAGCAGCCTAGTACGGGCTAGCGGGAGTGAGAATGAGCAGTTCTTC. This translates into CASSLVRASGSENEQFF.

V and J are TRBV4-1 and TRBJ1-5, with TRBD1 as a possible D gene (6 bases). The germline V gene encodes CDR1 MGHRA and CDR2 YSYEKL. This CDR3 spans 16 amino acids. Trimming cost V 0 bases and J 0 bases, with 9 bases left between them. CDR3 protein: CASSQDPGVSNQPQHF. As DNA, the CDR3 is TGCGCCAGCAGCCAAGATCCAGGGGTTAGCAATCAGCCCCAGCATTTT.